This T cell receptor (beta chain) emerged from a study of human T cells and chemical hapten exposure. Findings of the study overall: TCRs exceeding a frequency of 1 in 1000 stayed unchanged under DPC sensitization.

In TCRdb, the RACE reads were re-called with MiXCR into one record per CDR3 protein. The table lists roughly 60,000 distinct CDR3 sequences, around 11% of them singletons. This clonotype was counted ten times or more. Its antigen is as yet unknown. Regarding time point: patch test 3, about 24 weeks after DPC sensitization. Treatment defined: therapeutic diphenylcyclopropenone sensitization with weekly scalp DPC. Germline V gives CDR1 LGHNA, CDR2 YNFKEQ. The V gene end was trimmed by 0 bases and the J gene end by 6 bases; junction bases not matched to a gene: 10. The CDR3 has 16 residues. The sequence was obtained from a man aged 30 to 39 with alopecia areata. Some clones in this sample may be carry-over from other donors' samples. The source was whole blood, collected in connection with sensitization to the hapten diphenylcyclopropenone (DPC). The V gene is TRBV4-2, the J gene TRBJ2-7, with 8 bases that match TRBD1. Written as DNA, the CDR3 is TGTGCCAGCAGCCAAGATGTGACAGGGGTATGGGGCGAGCAGTACTTC. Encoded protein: CASSQDVTGVWGEQYF.